This T cell receptor (beta chain) was sequenced for a study of blood T cell repertoires in COVID-19. Study-level information: COVID-19 samples collected from the United States, Italy and Spain covered acute and convalescent phases. Sample material is recorded as cDNA or gDNA derived from T cells, B-cell-depleted T cells, or PBMCs.

Clones were read by immunoSEQ multiplex PCR, and TCRdb kept only the in-frame ones, dropping some. The sample shows a few hundred thousand clones, 70% to 90% of them seen only once. From germline, CDR1 is SNHLY and CDR2 FYNNEI. V shed 6 bases and J shed 3 bases, with 14 bases lying between them. This CDR3 has 14 residues. Adults between about 18 and 95 years of age took part from some 25 US areas. Two negative PCRs, clearance, or symptom resolution characterized the recovered Cohort 3 donors. The source of this sequence is a woman aged 30 to 39 who had recovered from COVID-19. The V call is TRBV2, the J call TRBJ1-2; perhaps TRBD1 as D (5 bases). Sequencing input: PBMCs or T cells enriched from blood (not recorded which). This CDR3 is CASSRPGEHYGYTF. As DNA, the CDR3 is TGTGCCAGCAGCCGGCCGGGGGAGCACTATGGCTACACCTTC. Full variable domain (outside the CDR3, taken from reference TRBV2 and TRBJ1-2): EPEVTQTPSHQVTQMGQEVILRCVPISNHLYFYWYRQILGQKVEFLVSFYNNEISEKSEIFDDQFSVERPDGSNFTLKIRSTKLEDSAMYFCASSRPGEHYGYTFGSGTRLTVV.